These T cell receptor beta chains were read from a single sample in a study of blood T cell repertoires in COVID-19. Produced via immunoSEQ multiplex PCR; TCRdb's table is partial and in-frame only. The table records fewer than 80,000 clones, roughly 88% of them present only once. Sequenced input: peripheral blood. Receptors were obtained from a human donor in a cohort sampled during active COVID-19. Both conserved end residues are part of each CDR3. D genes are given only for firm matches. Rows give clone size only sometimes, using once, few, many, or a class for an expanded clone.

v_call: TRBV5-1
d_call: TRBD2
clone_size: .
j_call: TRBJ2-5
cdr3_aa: CASSLDSRLAGGMPQETQYF
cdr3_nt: TGCGCCAGCAGCTTGGATTCGCGGCTAGCGGGGGGGATGCCACAAGAGACCCAGTACTTC

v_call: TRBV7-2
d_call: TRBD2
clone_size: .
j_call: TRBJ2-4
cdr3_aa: CASSSFLGLAGNIQYF
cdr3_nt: TGTGCCAGCAGCTCGTTCTTGGGACTAGCGGGTAACATTCAGTACTTC

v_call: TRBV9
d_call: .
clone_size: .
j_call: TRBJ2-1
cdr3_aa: CASSVSVLGGAAYNEQFF
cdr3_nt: TGTGCCAGCAGCGTAAGTGTTTTAGGCGGTGCTGCCTACAATGAGCAGTTCTTC

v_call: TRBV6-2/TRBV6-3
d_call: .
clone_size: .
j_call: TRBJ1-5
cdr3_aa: CASSYMAQPQHF
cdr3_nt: TGTGCCAGCAGTTACATGGCTCAGCCCCAGCATTTT

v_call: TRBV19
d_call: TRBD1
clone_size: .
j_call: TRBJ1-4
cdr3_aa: CASSGQGGEKLFF
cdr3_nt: TGTGCCAGTAGTGGACAGGGAGGTGAAAAACTGTTTTTT

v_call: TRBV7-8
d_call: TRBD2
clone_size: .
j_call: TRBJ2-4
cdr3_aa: CASSLAQGGGGIQYF
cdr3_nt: TGTGCCAGCAGCTTAGCCCAGGGCGGGGGGGGCATTCAGTACTTC

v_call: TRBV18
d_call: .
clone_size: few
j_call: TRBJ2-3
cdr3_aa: CASSLGKGGTDTQYF
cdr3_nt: TGTGCCAGCTCACTTGGAAAGGGGGGCACAGATACGCAGTATTTT

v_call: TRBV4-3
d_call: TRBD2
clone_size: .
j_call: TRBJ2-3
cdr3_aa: CASSQVTSIDTQYF
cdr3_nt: TGCGCCAGCAGCCAAGTGACTAGCATTGATACGCAGTATTTT

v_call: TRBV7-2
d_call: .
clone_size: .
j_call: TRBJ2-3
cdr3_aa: CASSPSRLEDTQYF
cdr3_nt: TGTGCCAGCAGTCCGTCGAGACTGGAAGATACGCAGTATTTT

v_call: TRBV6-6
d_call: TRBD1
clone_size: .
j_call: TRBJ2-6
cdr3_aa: CASSHGTVGANVLTF
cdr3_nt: TGTGCCAGCAGTCACGGGACAGTCGGGGCCAACGTCCTGACTTTC

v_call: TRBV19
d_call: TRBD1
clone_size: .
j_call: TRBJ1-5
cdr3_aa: CASSASGGGLQHF
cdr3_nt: TGTGCCAGTAGTGCCTCGGGAGGGGGCCTCCAGCATTTT

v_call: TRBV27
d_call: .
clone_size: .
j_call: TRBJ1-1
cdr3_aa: CASGGGRRNTEAFF
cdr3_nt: TGTGCCAGCGGGGGGGGACGGAGGAACACTGAAGCTTTCTTT

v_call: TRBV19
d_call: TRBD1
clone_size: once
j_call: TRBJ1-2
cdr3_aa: CASSILGQAADYGYTF
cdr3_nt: TGTGCCAGTAGTATTTTGGGACAGGCCGCGGACTATGGCTACACCTTC

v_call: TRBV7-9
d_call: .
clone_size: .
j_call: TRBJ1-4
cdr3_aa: CASSLSKDGVKLFF
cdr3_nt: TGTGCCAGCAGCCTCTCAAAAGACGGGGTAAAACTGTTTTTT

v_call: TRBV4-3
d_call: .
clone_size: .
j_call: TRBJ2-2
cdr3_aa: CASSQETQGRTGELFF
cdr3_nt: TGCGCCAGCAGCCAAGAAACCCAGGGTCGGACCGGGGAGCTGTTTTTT

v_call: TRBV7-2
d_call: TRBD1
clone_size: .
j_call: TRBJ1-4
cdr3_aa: CASSLLGQANEKLFF
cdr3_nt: TGTGCCAGCAGCTTATTGGGACAGGCTAATGAAAAACTGTTTTTT

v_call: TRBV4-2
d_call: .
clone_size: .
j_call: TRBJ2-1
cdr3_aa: CASSQDPGEKREQFF
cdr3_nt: TGTGCCAGCAGCCAAGATCCCGGGGAAAAACGTGAGCAGTTCTTC

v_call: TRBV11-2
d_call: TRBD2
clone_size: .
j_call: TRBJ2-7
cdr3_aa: CASSQPGLAGAEQYF
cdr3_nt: TGTGCCAGCAGCCAGCCGGGACTAGCGGGAGCCGAGCAGTACTTC

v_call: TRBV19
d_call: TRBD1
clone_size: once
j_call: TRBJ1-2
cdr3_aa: CASKTGNYGYTF
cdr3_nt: TGTGCCAGCAAGACAGGGAACTATGGCTACACCTTC

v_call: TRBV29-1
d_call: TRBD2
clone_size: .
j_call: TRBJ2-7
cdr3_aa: CSAIAGPAKQYF
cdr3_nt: TGCAGCGCGATAGCGGGGCCGGCCAAGCAGTACTTC

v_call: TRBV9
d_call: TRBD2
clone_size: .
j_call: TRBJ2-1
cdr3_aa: CASSLAGGPNNEQFF
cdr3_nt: TGTGCCAGCAGCCTAGCGGGGGGGCCGAACAATGAGCAGTTCTTC

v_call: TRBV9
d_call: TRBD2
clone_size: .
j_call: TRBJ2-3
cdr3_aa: CASSVVSGTDTQYF
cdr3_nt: TGTGCCAGCAGCGTAGTTAGCGGGACAGATACGCAGTATTTT

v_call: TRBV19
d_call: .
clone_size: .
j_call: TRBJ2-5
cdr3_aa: CASTRDRYQETQYF
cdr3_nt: TGTGCCAGTACCAGAGACAGGTACCAAGAGACCCAGTACTTC

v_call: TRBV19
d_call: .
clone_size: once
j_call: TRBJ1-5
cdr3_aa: CASSLRDSNQPQHF
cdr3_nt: TGTGCCAGTAGTCTGAGGGATAGCAATCAGCCCCAGCATTTT

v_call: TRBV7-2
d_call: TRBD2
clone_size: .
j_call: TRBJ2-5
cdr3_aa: CASSLVRAGQETQYF
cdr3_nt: TGTGCCAGCAGCTTAGTCCGAGCGGGACAAGAGACCCAGTACTTC

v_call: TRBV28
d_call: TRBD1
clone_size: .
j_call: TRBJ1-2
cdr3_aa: CAVTGTGIYGYTF
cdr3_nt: TGTGCCGTTACAGGGACAGGGATCTATGGCTACACCTTC

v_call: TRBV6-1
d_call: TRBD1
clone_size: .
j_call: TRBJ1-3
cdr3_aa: CASSESGQGTSGNTIYF
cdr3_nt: TGTGCCAGCAGTGAATCTGGACAGGGGACCTCTGGAAACACCATATATTTT

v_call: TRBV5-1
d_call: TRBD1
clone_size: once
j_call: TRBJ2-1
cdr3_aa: CASSRDRGEQFF
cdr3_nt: TGCGCCAGCAGCCGGGACAGGGGAGAGCAGTTCTTC

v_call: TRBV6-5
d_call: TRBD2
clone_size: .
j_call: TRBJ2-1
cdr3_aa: CASSYGPSGRTVLF
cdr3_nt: TGTGCCAGCAGTTACGGTCCTAGCGGGAGGACGGTGCTCTTC

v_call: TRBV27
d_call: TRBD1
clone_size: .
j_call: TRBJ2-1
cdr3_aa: CASSFVGGTSYNEQFF
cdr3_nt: TGTGCCAGCAGTTTTGTAGGGGGCACCTCCTACAATGAGCAGTTCTTC

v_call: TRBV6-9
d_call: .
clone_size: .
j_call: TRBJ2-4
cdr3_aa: CASSSRQSTVVLYF
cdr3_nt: TGTGCCAGCAGTTCTCGACAGTCTACCGTTGTATTGTACTTC

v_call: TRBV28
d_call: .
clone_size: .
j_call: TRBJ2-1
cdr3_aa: CASSLQAGGPYNEQFF
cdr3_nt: TGTGCCAGCAGCCTCCAGGCCGGGGGACCCTACAATGAGCAGTTCTTC

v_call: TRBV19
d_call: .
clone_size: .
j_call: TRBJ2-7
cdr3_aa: CASSIGGSTYEQYF
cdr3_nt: TGTGCCAGTAGTATCGGAGGGAGCACCTACGAGCAGTACTTC

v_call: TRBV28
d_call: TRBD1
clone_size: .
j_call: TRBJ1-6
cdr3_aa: CASSPGWGTGGNSPLHF
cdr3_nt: TGTGCCAGCAGCCCAGGATGGGGCACAGGGGGAAATTCACCCCTCCACTTT

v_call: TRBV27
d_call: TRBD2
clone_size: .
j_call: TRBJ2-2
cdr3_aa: CASSLSLAGGPIGELFF
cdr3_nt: TGTGCCAGCAGCCTCAGTCTAGCGGGAGGGCCGATCGGGGAGCTGTTTTTT

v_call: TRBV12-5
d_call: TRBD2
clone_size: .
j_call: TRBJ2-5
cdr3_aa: CASGFRLAGGEETQYF
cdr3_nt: TGTGCTAGTGGTTTCAGACTAGCGGGGGGCGAGGAGACCCAGTACTTC

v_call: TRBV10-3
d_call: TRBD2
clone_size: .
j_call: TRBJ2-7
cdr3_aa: CAISPGLAGSYEQYF
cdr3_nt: TGTGCCATCAGTCCGGGACTAGCGGGCTCCTACGAGCAGTACTTC

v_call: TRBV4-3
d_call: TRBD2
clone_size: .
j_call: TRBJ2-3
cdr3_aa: CASSQQTSGGTDTQYF
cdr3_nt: TGCGCCAGCAGCCAACAAACTAGCGGGGGGACAGATACGCAGTATTTT

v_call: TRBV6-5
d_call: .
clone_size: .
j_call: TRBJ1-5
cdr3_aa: CASKHRARSNQPQHF
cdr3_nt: TGTGCCAGCAAGCACAGGGCCCGGAGCAATCAGCCCCAGCATTTT

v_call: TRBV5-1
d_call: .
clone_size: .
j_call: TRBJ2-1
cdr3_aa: CASSLAGSSSYNEQFF
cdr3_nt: TGCGCCAGCAGCTTGGCCGGCTCTAGCTCCTACAATGAGCAGTTCTTC

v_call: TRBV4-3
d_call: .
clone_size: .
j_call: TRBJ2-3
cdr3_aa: CASSQAAAGSGADTQYF
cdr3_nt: TGCGCCAGCAGCCAAGCGGCGGCAGGTAGCGGTGCAGATACGCAGTATTTT

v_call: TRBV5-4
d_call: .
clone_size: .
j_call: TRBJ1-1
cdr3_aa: CASSGRGGSSEAFF
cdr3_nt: TGTGCCAGCAGCGGCCGGGGGGGCAGCTCTGAAGCTTTCTTT

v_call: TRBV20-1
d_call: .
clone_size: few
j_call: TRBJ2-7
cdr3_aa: CSATPTERLYF
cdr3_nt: TGCAGTGCTACCCCGACAGAAAGGTTGTACTTC

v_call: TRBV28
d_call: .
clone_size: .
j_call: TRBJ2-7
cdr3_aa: CASSLAGTNTYEQYF
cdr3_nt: TGTGCCAGCAGCCTGGCCGGGACAAACACCTACGAGCAGTACTTC

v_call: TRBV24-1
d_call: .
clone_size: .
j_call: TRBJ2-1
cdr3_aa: CATSEIGSTYNEQFF
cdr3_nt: TGTGCCACCTCCGAAATTGGCTCAACCTACAATGAGCAGTTCTTC

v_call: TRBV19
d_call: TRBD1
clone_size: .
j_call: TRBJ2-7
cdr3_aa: CASSIAGQGSGTYEQYF
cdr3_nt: TGTGCCAGTAGTATAGCCGGACAGGGATCGGGCACCTACGAGCAGTACTTC

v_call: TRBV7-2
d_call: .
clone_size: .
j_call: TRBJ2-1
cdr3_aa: CASSFSVYEQFF
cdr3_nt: TGTGCCAGCAGCTTTAGCGTCTATGAGCAGTTCTTC

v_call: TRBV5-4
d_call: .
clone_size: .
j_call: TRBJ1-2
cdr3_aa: CASSPSPGHGYTF
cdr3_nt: TGTGCCAGCAGCCCATCACCAGGGCATGGCTACACCTTC

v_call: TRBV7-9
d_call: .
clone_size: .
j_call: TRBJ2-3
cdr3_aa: CASSWLDTQYF
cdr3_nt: TGTGCCAGCAGCTGGCTGGATACGCAGTATTTT

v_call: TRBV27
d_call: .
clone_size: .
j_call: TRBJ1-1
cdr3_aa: CASSDRGRKNTEAFF
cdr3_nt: TGTGCCAGCAGCGATAGGGGCCGGAAGAACACTGAAGCTTTCTTT

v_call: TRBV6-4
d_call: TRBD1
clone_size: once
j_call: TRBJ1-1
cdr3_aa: CARGRDRGTYTEAFF
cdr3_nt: TGTGCCAGGGGGAGAGACAGGGGTACGTACACTGAAGCTTTCTTT

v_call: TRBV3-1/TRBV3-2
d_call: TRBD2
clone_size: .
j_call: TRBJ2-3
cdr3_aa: CASSPGRRTSGENTDTQYF
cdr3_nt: TGTGCCAGCAGCCCAGGGCGAAGGACTAGCGGGGAAAACACAGATACGCAGTATTTT

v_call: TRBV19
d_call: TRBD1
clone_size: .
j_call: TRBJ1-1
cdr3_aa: CASSTDRANTEAFF
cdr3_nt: TGTGCCAGTAGTACGGACAGGGCGAACACTGAAGCTTTCTTT

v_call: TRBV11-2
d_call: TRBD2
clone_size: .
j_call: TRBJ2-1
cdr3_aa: CASSSGLVREQFF
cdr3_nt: TGTGCCAGCAGCTCTGGACTAGTCAGGGAGCAGTTCTTC

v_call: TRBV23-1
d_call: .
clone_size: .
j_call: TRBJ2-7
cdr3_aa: CASSQHLRGFSYEQYF
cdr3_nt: TGCGCCAGCAGTCAACATCTACGGGGATTCTCCTACGAGCAGTACTTC

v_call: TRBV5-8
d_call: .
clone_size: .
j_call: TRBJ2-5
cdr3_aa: CASSFLGGSQETQYF
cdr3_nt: TGTGCCAGCAGCTTTCTTGGGGGGAGTCAAGAGACCCAGTACTTC

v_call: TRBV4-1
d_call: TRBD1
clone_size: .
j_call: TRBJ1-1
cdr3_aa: CASRVTGGANTEAFF
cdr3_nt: TGCGCCAGCAGAGTGACAGGGGGGGCGAACACTGAAGCTTTCTTT

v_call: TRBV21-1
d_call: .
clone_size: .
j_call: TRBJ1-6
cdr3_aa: CASSNNAEDKGQANSPLHF
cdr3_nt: TGTGCCAGCAGCAACAATGCCGAGGACAAGGGACAGGCCAATTCACCCCTCCACTTT

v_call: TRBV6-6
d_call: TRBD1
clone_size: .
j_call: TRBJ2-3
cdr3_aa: CASSLHRDRGHLDTQYF
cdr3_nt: TGTGCCAGCAGTCTACACCGGGACAGGGGCCATTTGGATACGCAGTATTTT